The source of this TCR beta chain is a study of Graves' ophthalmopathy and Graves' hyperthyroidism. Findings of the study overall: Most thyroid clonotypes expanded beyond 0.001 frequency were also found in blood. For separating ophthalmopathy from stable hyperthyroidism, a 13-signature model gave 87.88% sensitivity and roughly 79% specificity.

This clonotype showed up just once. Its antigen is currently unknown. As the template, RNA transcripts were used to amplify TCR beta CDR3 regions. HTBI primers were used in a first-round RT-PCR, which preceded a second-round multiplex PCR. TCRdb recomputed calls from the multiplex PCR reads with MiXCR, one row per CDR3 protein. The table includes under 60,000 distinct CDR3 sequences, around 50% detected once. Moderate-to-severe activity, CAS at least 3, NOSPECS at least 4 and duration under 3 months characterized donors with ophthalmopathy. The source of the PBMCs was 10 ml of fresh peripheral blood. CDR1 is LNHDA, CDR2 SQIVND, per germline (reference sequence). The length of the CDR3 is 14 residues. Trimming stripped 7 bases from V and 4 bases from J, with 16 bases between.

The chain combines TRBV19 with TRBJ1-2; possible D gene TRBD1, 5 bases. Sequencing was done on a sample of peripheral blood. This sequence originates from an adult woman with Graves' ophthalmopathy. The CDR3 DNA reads TGTGCCAGTACCGATGCAGGGTTCTTCTATGGCTACACCTTC. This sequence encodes CASTDAGFFYGYTF.